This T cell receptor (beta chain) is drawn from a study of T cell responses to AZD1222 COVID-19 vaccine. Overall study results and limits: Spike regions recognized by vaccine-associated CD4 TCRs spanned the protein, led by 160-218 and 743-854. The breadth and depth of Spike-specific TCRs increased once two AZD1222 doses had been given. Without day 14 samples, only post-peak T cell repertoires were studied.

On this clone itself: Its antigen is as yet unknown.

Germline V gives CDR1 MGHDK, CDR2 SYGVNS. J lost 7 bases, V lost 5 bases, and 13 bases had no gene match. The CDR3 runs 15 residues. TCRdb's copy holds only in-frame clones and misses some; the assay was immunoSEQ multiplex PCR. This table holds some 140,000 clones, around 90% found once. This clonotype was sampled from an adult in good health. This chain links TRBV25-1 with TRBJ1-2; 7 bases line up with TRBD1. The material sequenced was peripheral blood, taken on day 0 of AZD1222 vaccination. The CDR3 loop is CASSPPGQVVGGYTF. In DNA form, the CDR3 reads TGTGCCAGCAGTCCCCCCGGACAGGTCGTCGGTGGCTACACCTTC.